What follows are 15 T cell receptor beta chains derived from one specimen sequenced in a study of T-cell memory formation after mild COVID-19. TCRdb re-derived calls from the 5' RACE reads in MiXCR, one entry per CDR3 protein. The sample yields 470,000 or so distinct CDR3 sequences, roughly 23% seen once. The sample taken for sequencing was PBMCs or a T cell subset sorted from them (not recorded which). The receptors were gathered from an adult woman who had mild COVID-19 (a few samples of this study predate the infection). Cell type and time point are not known.

This clonotype was detected only a few times. The genes are TRBV5-1 and TRBJ2-1; perhaps TRBD1 as D (5 bases). Trimming stripped 0 bases from V and 6 bases from J, with 13 bases between. The CDR3 length is 15 residues. Germline V gene data show CDR1 as SGHRS and CDR2 as YFSETQ. CDR3 nucleotide sequence: TGCGCCAGCAGCTTGGTTGCAGGGCAAGGCAATGAGCAGTTCTTC. Amino acid sequence: CASSLVAGQGNEQFF.

This clonotype turned up a few times. This chain connects TRBV5-1 to TRBJ2-5, with 10 positions matching TRBD2. From germline, CDR1 is SGHRS and CDR2 YFSETQ. CDR3 size: 16 residues. V lost 4 bases to trimming and J lost 0 bases; unmatched junction nucleotides: 6. CDR3: CASSHGLAVDQETQYF. The CDR3 DNA reads as TGCGCCAGCAGCCACGGACTAGCGGTGGACCAAGAGACCCAGTACTTC. Full variable domain (rest looked up from reference TRBV5-1 and TRBJ2-5): KAGVTQTPRYLIKTRGQQVTLSCSPISGHRSVSWYQQTPGQGLQFLFEYFSETQRNKGNFPGRFSGRQFSNSRSEMNVSTLELGDSALYLCASSHGLAVDQETQYFGPGTRLLVL.

The chain is built from TRBV7-9 and TRBJ2-2, with TRBD1 identical over 8 bases. V shed 5 bases and J 3 bases; nucleotides not matched to a gene: 5. CDR1 is SEHNR and CDR2 is FQNEAQ in the germline V gene (reference sequence). This CDR3 spans 15 amino acids. Here the CDR3 reads CASSRARGHTGELFF. Here the CDR3 DNA reads TGTGCCAGCAGCAGAGCCAGGGGGCACACCGGGGAGCTGTTTTTT.

The chain joins TRBV10-3 to TRBJ2-7, with a possible D match to TRBD1 (6 bases). Deletions cut 3 bases from V and 3 bases from J, with 9 bases between. Germline V lookup: CDR1 ENHRY, CDR2 SYGVKD. The CDR3 loop spans 13 amino acids. CDR3 coding DNA: TGTGCCATCAGTGACACAGGGATCTACGAGCAGTACTTC. Translation gives CAISDTGIYEQYF.

The chain has TRBV5-1 and TRBJ1-1; TRBD1 matches 9 bases. The CDR3 is made up of 16 amino acids. V shed 4 bases, J shed 4 bases, and the junction held 11 bases outside the gene matches. From germline, CDR1 is SGHRS and CDR2 YFSETQ. CDR3 sequence: CASSMRDRVLGTEAFF. The CDR3, as DNA: TGCGCCAGCAGCATGAGGGACAGGGTGTTGGGCACTGAAGCTTTCTTT.

This chain joins TRBV6-5 and TRBJ2-6; TRBD1 is a possible D gene (5 bases). This CDR3 contains 17 residues. Germline-derived CDR1 and CDR2 are MNHEY and SVGAGI. Trimming cost V 4 bases and J 5 bases, with 18 bases left between them. The CDR3 sequence is CASSFEGANVRANVLTF. DNA of the CDR3: TGTGCCAGCAGTTTTGAAGGGGCGAACGTTCGGGCCAACGTCCTGACTTTC.

This clonotype has just a few counts. The rearrangement uses TRBV12-3 or TRBV12-4 and TRBJ2-7, with 11 nucleotides matching TRBD1. V was pared by 3 bases and J by 2 bases, with 3 bases of the junction left unmatched. This CDR3 has 15 amino acids. DNA for the CDR3: TGTGCCAGCAGTTTCGGGACAGGGGGGACCTACGAGCAGTACTTC. It is translated as CASSFGTGGTYEQYF.

In this sample, this clonotype turned up a few times. J is TRBJ2-4 and V is TRBV15; D is unresolved. Trimming left V 3 bases short and J 4 bases short, with 1 base between. Germline CDR1 reads LNHNV; CDR2 reads YYDKDF (reference sequence). The CDR3 covers 11 residues. CDR3 in DNA: TGTGCCACCAGCAGTAAAAACATTCAGTACTTC. Amino acid sequence: CATSSKNIQYF.

The V gene is TRBV19, the J gene TRBJ1-1; no reliable D call. This CDR3 has 15 amino acids. CDR1 is LNHDA and CDR2 is SQIVND in the germline V gene (reference sequence). V was clipped by 5 bases and J by 3 bases, with 16 bases between them. CDR3: CASSSQFRSDTEAFF. The CDR3 bases are TGTGCCAGTAGTTCCCAGTTTCGATCCGACACTGAAGCTTTCTTT.

This clonotype was found once. This sequence joins TRBV24-1 and TRBJ1-5; tentatively, D is TRBD1 (6 bases). The CDR3 is 14 residues long. Trimming removed 3 bases at V and 5 bases at J, with 10 bases between. Looked up from germline, CDR1 is KGHDR and CDR2 is SFDVKD. DNA for the CDR3: TGTGCCACCAGTGATAATCAGGGGTATCAGCCCCAGCATTTT. Residues: CATSDNQGYQPQHF.

This rearrangement joins TRBV4-3 to TRBJ1-6; no firm D call. V lost 0 bases and J lost 11, with 8 bases in between. Germline V gene sequence: CDR1 LGHNA, CDR2 YSLEER. This CDR3 is 13 amino acids long. The CDR3 region is CASSQDRVAPLHF. In DNA, the CDR3 is TGCGCCAGCAGCCAAGATCGGGTCGCACCCCTCCACTTT.

This clonotype has more than one count but fewer than ten. The V call is TRBV20-1, the J call TRBJ1-6; D unresolved. Trimming removed 5 bases at V and 14 bases at J, with 19 bases between. Germline assignment: CDR1 DFQATT and CDR2 SNEGSKA (reference sequence). This CDR3 has 13 residues. In nucleotides, the CDR3 is TGCAGTGCTGCCATGGGCCTGCGTGGATCCCTCCACTTT. This translates into CSAAMGLRGSLHF.

The chain is built from TRBV5-5 and TRBJ2-1, with TRBD2 as a possible D gene (6 bases). Trimming stripped 1 base from V and 5 bases from J, with 13 bases between. The CDR3 is made up of 15 amino acids. CDR1 is SGHKS, CDR2 YYEKEE, per germline (reference sequence). The CDR3 is CASSLRRDPDNEQFF. As DNA, the CDR3 is TGTGCCAGCAGCTTGAGGCGGGATCCCGACAATGAGCAGTTCTTC.

The CDR3 nucleotides are TGTGCCAGCAGTGGACAGGGGGCATACATTCAGTACTTC. Translating gives CASSGQGAYIQYF. The chain employs TRBV12-3 or TRBV12-4 and TRBJ2-4; 11 nucleotides agree with TRBD1. The CDR3 has 13 residues. The V and J ends lost 5 bases and 8 bases, in that order; junction bases with no gene match: 2.

The chain is built from TRBV11-2 and TRBJ2-1; D is possibly TRBD1 (5 bases). Germline assignment: CDR1 SGHAT and CDR2 FQNNGV. The CDR3 is made up of 16 amino acids. V lost 1 base to trimming and J lost 3 bases, with 13 bases between them. The CDR3 region is CASSLVGEVDYNEQFF. The CDR3 DNA is TGTGCCAGCAGCTTAGTAGGGGAAGTGGACTACAATGAGCAGTTCTTC.